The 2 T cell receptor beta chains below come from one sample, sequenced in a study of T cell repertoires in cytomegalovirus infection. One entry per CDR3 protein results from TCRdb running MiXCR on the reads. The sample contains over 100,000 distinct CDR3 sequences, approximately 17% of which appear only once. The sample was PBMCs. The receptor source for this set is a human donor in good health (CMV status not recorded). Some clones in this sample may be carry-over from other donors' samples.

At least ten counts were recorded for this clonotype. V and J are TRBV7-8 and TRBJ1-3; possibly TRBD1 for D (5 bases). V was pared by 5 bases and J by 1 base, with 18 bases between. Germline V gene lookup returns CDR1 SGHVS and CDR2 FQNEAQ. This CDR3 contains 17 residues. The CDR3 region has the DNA TGTGCCAGCAGCCCCCCGCGCAGGGTTAGGTCTGGAAACACCATATATTTT. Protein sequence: CASSPPRRVRSGNTIYF.

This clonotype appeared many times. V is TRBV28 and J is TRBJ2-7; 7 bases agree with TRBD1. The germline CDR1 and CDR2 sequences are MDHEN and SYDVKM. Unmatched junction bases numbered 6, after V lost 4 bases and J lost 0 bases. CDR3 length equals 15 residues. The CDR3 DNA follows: TGTGCCAGCAGTTCCACGACAGGGTACTCCTACGAGCAGTACTTC. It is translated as CASSSTTGYSYEQYF.